This entry describes one T cell receptor (beta chain). This sample also contains other DNA sequences that code for the same CDR3. Losses at the gene ends were 6 bases for V and 4 bases for J; bases not matched to a gene: 5. Germline CDR1 reads SEHNR; CDR2 reads FQNEAQ (reference sequence). CDR3 length: 15 amino acids. This entry is derived from a study of blood T cell repertoires in COVID-19. Across the whole study: PBMCs, B-cell-depleted T cells, or T cells provided the cDNA or gDNA that made up the material.

Only in-frame clones appear in the TCRdb table, and some are missing; sequencing was by immunoSEQ multiplex PCR. The table includes 69,000 or so clones, 80% to 90% detected once. The sequence came from a woman over 75 with active or convalescent COVID-19. The chain is built from TRBV7-9 and TRBJ2-3, with 12 nucleotides matching TRBD1. Sequencing used peripheral blood. The CDR3: CASSLGQGAADTQYF. The CDR3 DNA follows: TGTGCCAGCAGTTTGGGACAGGGGGCGGCAGATACGCAGTATTTT.